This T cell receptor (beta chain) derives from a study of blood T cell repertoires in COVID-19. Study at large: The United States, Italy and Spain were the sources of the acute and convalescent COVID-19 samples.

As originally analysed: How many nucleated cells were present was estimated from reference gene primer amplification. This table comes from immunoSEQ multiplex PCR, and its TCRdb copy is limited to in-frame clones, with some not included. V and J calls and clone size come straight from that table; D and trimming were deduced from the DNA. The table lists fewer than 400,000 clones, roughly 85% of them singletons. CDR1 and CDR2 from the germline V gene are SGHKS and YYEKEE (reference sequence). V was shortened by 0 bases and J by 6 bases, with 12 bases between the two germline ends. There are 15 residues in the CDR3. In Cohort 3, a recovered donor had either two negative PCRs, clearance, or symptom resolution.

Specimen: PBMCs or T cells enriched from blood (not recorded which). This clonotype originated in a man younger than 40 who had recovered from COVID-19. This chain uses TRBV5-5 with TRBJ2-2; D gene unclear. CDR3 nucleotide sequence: TGTGCCAGCAGCTTGGGTGGTGCCCCAGCCGGGGAGCTGTTTTTT. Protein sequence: CASSLGGAPAGELFF.